This TCR beta chain came from a study of CD8 T cells in ankylosing spondylitis. Points from the study as a whole: Clones linked to disease were reported to show significant enrichment in matched ankylosing spondylitis synovial fluid.

Concerning this clonotype itself: What it recognizes is unknown.

Per germline, CDR1 MDHEN and CDR2 SYDVKM. The CDR3 contains 15 residues. The germline V and J ends were trimmed by 6 bases and 3 bases, with 18 bases remaining between them. From the 5' RACE reads, TCRdb called clonotypes with MiXCR, one entry per CDR3 protein. The sample comprises about 400,000 distinct CDR3 sequences, 20% of which are singletons, and approximately 14% rests with the top ten. The sequencing sample was made of blood, either unsorted or a sorted T cell fraction (not recorded which). J is TRBJ2-7 and V is TRBV28; D perhaps matches TRBD1 (6 bases). This TCR was sampled from a male donor with ankylosing spondylitis or in good health (not recorded which). CDR3: CASSSIRDTNYEQYF. CDR3 DNA: TGTGCCAGCAGCTCAATCCGGGACACCAACTACGAGCAGTACTTC.